Below are 25 T cell receptor beta chains sequenced from a single sample in a study of CD8+CD57+ T cells in acquired aplastic anemia. Selection for sequencing was limited to patients who had shown CD8+CD57+ cell expansion by flow cytometry. It was genomic DNA that served as the template for profiling TCR beta VDJ and CDR3. TCRdb processed the reads anew with MiXCR; each CDR3 protein has one entry. This sample has some 150,000 distinct CDR3 sequences; 52% occur once, and the top ten carry less than 15%. Sequencing used sorted CD4+, CD8+, or CD8+CD57+ T cells (not recorded which) from PBMCs. These receptors were taken from a human donor with aplastic anemia.

The table lists this clonotype with a few counts. CDR3 in amino acids: CSAEGRTSGSQSPTDTQYF. CDR3 DNA: TGCAGTGCCGAAGGTCGGACTAGCGGGAGCCAATCCCCCACAGATACGCAGTATTTT. This rearrangement joins TRBV20-1 to TRBJ2-3; 13 bases align to TRBD2. This CDR3 is 19 amino acids long. Trimming took 6 bases from V and 2 from J; bases not matched to a gene: 17. CDR1 and CDR2 from the germline V gene are DFQATT and SNEGSKA (reference sequence).

In this sample, this clonotype turned up once. This chain's CDR3 is CASSMALRNYEQYF. The CDR3 bases are TGTGCCAGTAGTATGGCCCTACGAAACTACGAGCAGTACTTC. This rearrangement joins TRBV19 to TRBJ2-7; no definite D call. Trimming removed 3 bases at V and 3 bases at J, with 12 bases between. Germline V lookup: CDR1 LNHDA, CDR2 SQIVND (reference sequence). This CDR3 has 14 residues.

This chain connects TRBV15 to TRBJ1-3, with D maybe TRBD1 (6 bases). V lost 1 base to trimming and J lost 4 bases, with 8 bases between them. Germline CDR1 LNHNV, CDR2 YYDKDF (reference sequence). This CDR3 is built from 14 residues. Here the CDR3 DNA reads TGTGCCACCAGCAGAGGGACAGTAGGAAACACCATATATTTT. Encoded protein: CATSRGTVGNTIYF.

The rearrangement joins TRBV15 to TRBJ2-7; 7 bases match TRBD1. CDR1 and CDR2 from the germline V gene are LNHNV and YYDKDF (reference sequence). V was pared by 1 base and J by 2 bases, with 8 bases of the junction left unmatched. This CDR3 region has 16 residues. In DNA form, the CDR3 reads TGTGCCACCAGCAGAGCTCCTCGACAGGGACCCTACGAGCAGTACTTC. It codes for CATSRAPRQGPYEQYF.

This clonotype was counted many times. The chain uses TRBV2 and TRBJ1-2, with D unresolved. V was trimmed by 3 bases and J by 4 bases, leaving 9 bases between them. The CDR3 runs to 13 residues. In germline, CDR1 is SNHLY, CDR2 FYNNEI. Written as DNA, the CDR3 is TGTGCCAGCAGTGATAACGGGATCTATGGCTACACCTTC. Encoded protein: CASSDNGIYGYTF.

This clonotype has a handful of counts. The rearrangement joins TRBV29-1 to TRBJ1-2, with D perhaps TRBD1 (5 bases). V was cut by 8 bases and J by 2 bases, with 21 bases left in between. CDR1 and CDR2 from the germline V gene are SQVTM and ANQGSEA. CDR3 length: 15 amino acids. CDR3 nucleotides: TGCAGCTCTAAGCAGCTGTGGGGGTCCAACTATGGCTACACCTTC. Translated: CSSKQLWGSNYGYTF. The full variable domain, rest sourced from reference TRBV29-1 and TRBJ1-2, is SAVISQKPSRDICQRGTSLTIQCQVDSQVTMMFWYRQQPGQSLTLIATANQGSEATYESGFVIDKFPISRPNLTFSTLTVSNMSPEDSSIYLCSSKQLWGSNYGYTFGSGTRLTVV.

DNA for the CDR3: TGTGCCAGCAGCTCAATCAACGGGGAGCTGTTTTTT. Protein: CASSSINGELFF. V gene TRBV7-3 combines with J gene TRBJ2-2, with D uncertain. The germline CDR1 and CDR2 sequences are SGHTA and FQGTGA. The V end lost 4 bases, the J end lost 7 bases, and 7 bases lay between the germline ends. The CDR3 covers 12 residues.

The V gene is TRBV5-6, the J gene TRBJ1-6, with 11 bases aligning to TRBD1. The ends lost 5 bases at V and 9 bases at J; junction bases unmatched: 7. The CDR3 spans 15 residues. Germline-derived CDR1 and CDR2 are SGHDT and YYEEEE. CDR3 sequence: CASSHGTGGGSPLHF. The CDR3 region has the DNA TGTGCCAGCAGTCACGGGACAGGGGGTGGTTCACCCCTCCACTTT.

The chain carries TRBV27 and TRBJ2-7, with D perhaps assigned TRBD1 or TRBD2 (5 bases each). The CDR3 has 14 residues. Trimming left V 5 bases short and J 3 bases short, with 14 bases between. The V gene's germline CDR1 is MNHEY and CDR2 SMNVEV (reference sequence). CDR3 sequence reads: CASSLNGDGYEQYF. The CDR3 DNA sequence: TGTGCCAGCAGTCTTAACGGGGACGGCTACGAGCAGTACTTC.

This clonotype was seen a few times. This chain links TRBV29-1 with TRBJ1-2, with D perhaps TRBD1 (6 bases). This CDR3 contains 14 residues. Between the trimmed V and J ends, which lost 2 bases and 8 bases, there was a span of 18 bases. The germline CDR1 and CDR2 sequences are SQVTM and ANQGSEA. The CDR3 loop reads CSVEISGHSRGYTF. As DNA, the CDR3 is TGCAGCGTTGAAATCTCGGGACACTCAAGAGGCTACACCTTC.

This clonotype was seen many times. This chain uses TRBV2 with TRBJ2-3; 8 bases match TRBD1. Germline CDR1 and CDR2: SNHLY and FYNNEI. The ends lost 3 bases at V and 3 bases at J; junction bases unmatched: 2. CDR3 length: 14 residues. The CDR3 loop is CASSEDRATDTQYF. In DNA form, the CDR3 reads TGTGCCAGCAGTGAGGACAGGGCGACAGATACGCAGTATTTT.

This clonotype was observed at least ten times. The chain uses TRBV13 and TRBJ2-7; 7 positions match TRBD1. Per the germline V gene, CDR1 is PRHDT and CDR2 is FYEKMQ (reference sequence). There are 12 residues in the CDR3. The V segment lost 8 bases and the J segment 1 base; nucleotides outside the gene matches: 2. CDR3 sequence (DNA): TGTGCCAGCCGGACAGGATCCTACGAGCAGTACTTC. It is translated as CASRTGSYEQYF.

This chain links TRBV3-1 with TRBJ2-7, with TRBD1 identical over 7 bases. The germline V gene has CDR1 LGHDT and CDR2 YNNKEL (reference sequence). Unmatched junction bases numbered 16, after V lost 1 base and J lost 7 bases. This CDR3 is 17 amino acids long. CDR3 residues: CASSQGRQGPLTREQYF. The DNA for the CDR3 is TGTGCCAGCAGCCAAGGCCGACAGGGTCCCCTTACGAGGGAGCAGTACTTC.

The J gene is TRBJ1-2, the V gene TRBV2, with 12 bases aligning to TRBD1. Per the germline V gene, CDR1 is SNHLY and CDR2 is FYNNEI. V was clipped by 6 bases and J by 5 bases; unmatched bases: 7. This CDR3 region has 15 residues. CDR3 nucleotides: TGTGCCAGCAGGCCGGGACAGGGGGCCGGATATGGCTACACCTTC. It yields the protein CASRPGQGAGYGYTF.

The rearrangement uses TRBV10-3 and TRBJ2-7, with 11 bases aligning to TRBD2. Trimming at V came to 6 bases and at J to 3 bases, leaving 7 bases not matched to a gene. The CDR3 has 15 residues. The V gene's germline CDR1 is ENHRY and CDR2 SYGVKD. CDR3 bases: TGTGCCATCAGACCTACTAGCGGGAGCGTCTACGAGCAGTACTTC. It is translated as CAIRPTSGSVYEQYF.

This clonotype was observed at least ten times. This chain joins TRBV15 and TRBJ2-4; tentative D call: TRBD2 (6 bases). V lost 1 base and J lost 3, with 16 bases in between. The CDR3 runs 17 residues. Germline lookup yields CDR1 LNHNV and CDR2 YYDKDF (reference sequence). CDR3 residues: CATSRALEGAYKNIQYF. The CDR3 region has the DNA TGTGCCACCAGCAGAGCTCTGGAGGGTGCCTACAAAAACATTCAGTACTTC.

This chain links TRBV7-2 with TRBJ1-5; D unclear. The CDR3 is 14 residues long. Per the germline V gene, CDR1 is SGHTA and CDR2 is FQGNSA. V was clipped by 3 bases and J by 0 bases, with 6 bases between them. CDR3 region: CASSFSDSNQPQHF. Written as DNA, the CDR3 is TGTGCCAGCAGCTTTTCAGATAGCAATCAGCCCCAGCATTTT.

The V call is TRBV25-1, the J call TRBJ1-2, with TRBD1 as a possible D gene (5 bases). V lost 4 bases and J lost 3, with 9 bases in between. The length of the CDR3 is 13 residues. Looked up from germline, CDR1 is MGHDK and CDR2 is SYGVNS. The CDR3 DNA reads as TGTGCCAGCAGTGTGGGCAGGGACTATGGCTACACCTTC. It codes for CASSVGRDYGYTF.

The V gene is TRBV19, the J gene TRBJ1-1; D gene ambiguous. CDR1 and CDR2 from the germline V gene are LNHDA and SQIVND (reference sequence). This CDR3 has 22 amino acids. Trimming cost V 1 base and J 1 base, with 31 bases left between them. Here the CDR3 DNA reads TGTGCCAGTAGTATAGGATTCTCTCTAGTCCCCCCCGCGCGGCGAAGGAACACTGAAGCTTTCTTT. It translates to CASSIGFSLVPPARRRNTEAFF.

This clonotype was recorded many times. The chain combines TRBV6-6 with TRBJ1-2; D gene uncertain. Deletions cut 2 bases from V and 5 bases from J, with 15 bases between. The CDR3 is 15 residues long. Germline V gene data show CDR1 as MNHNY and CDR2 as SVGAGI (reference sequence). CDR3 residues: CASSYTRTQSYGYTF. The CDR3 DNA sequence: TGTGCCAGCAGTTACACCAGGACTCAGAGTTATGGCTACACCTTC.

The V call is TRBV20-1, the J call TRBJ2-5; D is undetermined. Trimming removed 1 base at V and 2 bases at J, with 5 bases between. CDR1 is DFQATT, CDR2 SNEGSKA, per germline (reference sequence). This CDR3 region has 12 residues. DNA for the CDR3: TGCAGTGCTAGAGGGCGACAAGAGACCCAGTACTTC. Protein sequence: CSARGRQETQYF.

The J gene is TRBJ2-7, the V gene TRBV2; the D gene is possibly TRBD1 (6 bases). V dropped 6 bases and J dropped 1 base, with 13 bases sitting between them. CDR3 size: 14 residues. Germline V gives CDR1 SNHLY, CDR2 FYNNEI. In DNA, the CDR3 is TGTGCCAGCAGGCCCACCGGGACATCCTACGAGCAGTACTTC. It specifies CASRPTGTSYEQYF.

This clonotype was recorded a few times. The chain is built from TRBV10-3 and TRBJ2-3; no clear D gene. Germline CDR1 reads ENHRY; CDR2 reads SYGVKD. This CDR3 spans 11 amino acids. V lost 4 bases, J lost 6 bases, and 5 bases lay in between. For the CDR3, the DNA is TGTGCCATCAGTGTCTCGGATACGCAGTATTTT. Translating it yields CAISVSDTQYF.

Concerning this clonotype: A clone one base away is much larger, so this may be a read error. The CDR3 ends on some other residue instead of the conserved phenylalanine or tryptophan, so this is likely a read error. The chain is built from TRBV6-1 and TRBJ1-6; D might be TRBD1 (5 bases). Germline-derived CDR1 and CDR2 are MNHNS and SASEGT. Trimming took 8 bases from V and 9 from J, leaving 14 bases between them. The CDR3 runs 13 residues. The CDR3 here is CASGRGEISPLHS. The CDR3 bases are TGTGCCAGCGGAAGGGGCGAGATTTCACCCCTCCACTCT.

This chain links TRBV7-2 with TRBJ2-7, with D uncertain. V lost 8 bases, J lost 2 bases, and 13 bases lay in between. The CDR3 extends over 13 amino acids. Germline values: CDR1 SGHTA, CDR2 FQGNSA. This chain's CDR3 is CASSPPTTYEQYF. The CDR3 region has the DNA TGTGCCAGCTCACCGCCAACTACCTACGAGCAGTACTTC. Complete variable domain (other parts from reference TRBV7-2 and TRBJ2-7): GAGVSQSPSNKVTEKGKDVELRCDPISGHTALYWYRQSLGQGLEFLIYFQGNSAPDKSGLPSDRFSAERTGGSVSTLTIQRTQQEDSAVYLCASSPPTTYEQYFGPGTRLTVT.